The present entry profiles one T cell receptor (beta chain) with its context. Little can be read into the size of this beta chain, an off-target read in a library designed for alpha chains. This specimen comes from a study of spatial heterogeneity in lung cancer. Study-wide background: Sequences of the beta chain were consistently detected in greater numbers than alpha-chain sequences.

Regarding time point: sample taken at primary tumor resection. The donors, roughly 70 patients with untreated early-stage non-small cell lung cancer, provided the samples. Whole RNA was taken from tumor, nontumor lung or frozen PBMC; it was then sequenced unsorted. A distinct unique molecular identifier was carried by each TCR cDNA molecule. TCRdb re-analysed the 5' RACE reads in MiXCR, keeping a single row per CDR3 protein. The sample yields approximately 400 distinct CDR3 sequences, 14% to 15% seen once. Sample: normal lung tissue next to the tumor, taken at surgery. This TCR came from a male donor with early-stage non-small cell lung cancer.

The CDR3 region has the DNA TGTGCCAGCAGCCCAGGCGAGGCCCTTTACAATGAGCAGTTCTTC. The encoded protein is CASSPGEALYNEQFF. The gene calls are TRBV11-3 and TRBJ2-1; D unresolved. This CDR3 is built from 15 residues. Germline-derived CDR1 and CDR2 are SGHNT and YENEEA. The V and J ends lost 5 bases and 4 bases respectively, with 15 bases between them.